This T cell receptor beta chain was captured in a study of beta chain features in type 1 diabetes. Looking at the study overall: Cell yields, gender and age were comparable in patients and healthy donors.

Every single donor gave one heparinised blood draw, and these averaged about 110 mL. cDNA synthesis used the whole RNA isolate, giving expressed TCRB sequences. The method was immunoSEQ multiplex PCR; TCRdb's version includes in-frame clones alone and lacks a portion of them. The sample lists about half a million clones; about an eighth were seen once. This CDR3 is 16 amino acids long. J lost 2 bases, V lost 4 bases, and 11 bases had no gene match. CDR1 SGHRS and CDR2 YFSETQ come from the germline V gene. This clone showed up just a few times. Sequencing was done on a sample of naive CD4+ T cells from blood. The source of this sequence is a young woman in good health. The J gene is TRBJ2-5, the V gene TRBV5-1; 7 bases map to TRBD2. The CDR3: CASSPSVGLLQETQYF. CDR3 nucleotide sequence: TGCGCCAGCAGCCCCTCGGTGGGACTACTACAAGAGACCCAGTACTTC. Full variable domain (remainder filled in from reference TRBV5-1 and TRBJ2-5): KAGVTQTPRYLIKTRGQQVTLSCSPISGHRSVSWYQQTPGQGLQFLFEYFSETQRNKGNFPGRFSGRQFSNSRSEMNVSTLELGDSALYLCASSPSVGLLQETQYFGPGTRLLVL.